Included here is one T cell receptor beta chain sequence, with context. Its target is unknown. This entry is derived from a study of identical twins. Study-wide results and limits: Insertion counts were lower in abundant cord blood beta clonotypes, a trend that memory repertoires did not show. Models underestimated out-of-frame TCR alpha sharing in monozygotic twins.

Each CDR3 protein gets one entry after TCRdb re-called the 5' RACE reads with MiXCR. This table has hundreds of thousands of distinct CDR3 sequences, less than 25% appearing once. Germline V CDR1 and CDR2: SGHDN, FVKESK. The CDR3 has 18 amino acids. Trimming at V came to 1 base and at J to 0 bases, leaving 12 bases not matched to a gene. A further study also used this sample, focusing on T cells expressing NK-cell markers. From that study: Sorted CD3+CD56+NKG2C+, CD3+CD56+NKG2C- and CD3+CD56-NKG2C+ T cells provided the TCR beta repertoires.

The sequence derives from a woman under 30 in good health. The genes are TRBV14 and TRBJ2-7, with 7 nucleotides matching TRBD1. Source material: PBMCs. The CDR3 loop is CASSQGHGDSNPSYEQYF. CDR3 nucleotides: TGTGCCAGCAGCCAAGGCCATGGGGACAGCAATCCCTCCTACGAGCAGTACTTC.